A single sample is the source of the 16 T cell receptor beta chains below, sequenced in a study of CD4+ T cells in melanoma. Libraries were prepared by immunoSEQ multiplex PCR; TCRdb keeps only in-frame clonotypes and omits some of them. The table lists 17,000 or so clones, roughly four fifths of them singletons. The material sequenced was cells from a culture (not recorded whether cultured in vitro). These receptors were collected from a human donor with melanoma.

This clone has more than one count but fewer than ten. The genes are TRBV6-6 and TRBJ1-1; D not certain. CDR3 length equals 12 residues. The V end was cut by 5 bases, the J end by 2 bases, with 6 bases between. The V gene's germline CDR1 is MNHNY and CDR2 SVGAGI (reference sequence). The CDR3 here is CASSPSNTEAFF. The DNA of the CDR3 is TGTGCCAGCAGTCCCTCTAACACTGAAGCTTTCTTT.

The rearrangement joins TRBV19 to TRBJ2-7, with D perhaps matching TRBD1 or TRBD2 (6 bases each). V lost 6 bases and J lost 3, with 15 bases in between. Germline values: CDR1 LNHDA, CDR2 SQIVND (reference sequence). CDR3 size: 14 residues. The CDR3 nucleotides are TGTGCCAGTAGCAAGGGGGGACCGGTCTACGAGCAGTACTTC. This codes for CASSKGGPVYEQYF.

This chain links TRBV5-8 with TRBJ1-2; D gene ambiguous. The CDR3 loop spans 12 amino acids. Trimming left V 4 bases short and J 8 bases short, with 12 bases between. The germline V gene encodes CDR1 SGHTS and CDR2 YDEGEE. CDR3 coding DNA: TGTGCCAGCAGCCGGTTGCCCACCGGCTACACCTTC. Amino acid sequence: CASSRLPTGYTF.

The chain recombines TRBV6-1 with TRBJ1-5; possible D gene TRBD1, 5 bases. The CDR3 loop spans 15 amino acids. V was cut by 5 bases and J by 6 bases, with 17 bases left in between. CDR1 and CDR2 (germline): MNHNS, SASEGT. The CDR3 is CASSRTQGISQPQHF. The CDR3 DNA is TGTGCCAGCAGTCGGACCCAGGGAATTAGTCAGCCCCAGCATTTT.

This rearrangement joins TRBV5-1 to TRBJ2-7; no definite D call. Germline CDR1 SGHRS, CDR2 YFSETQ. V lost 0 bases, J lost 2 bases, and 12 bases lay in between. This CDR3 has 15 residues. This CDR3 is CASSLGPTETYEQYF. The CDR3 DNA reads as TGCGCCAGCAGCTTGGGACCTACAGAAACCTACGAGCAGTACTTC.

This chain connects TRBV11-2 to TRBJ2-7; TRBD1 matches 7 bases. Germline-derived CDR1 and CDR2 are SGHAT and FQNNGV. There are 18 residues in the CDR3. After removal of 5 bases from V and 2 bases from J, the junction contained 18 bases not matched to a gene. CDR3 sequence reads: CASSRNTGASWVAYEQYF. CDR3 in DNA: TGTGCCAGCAGCCGAAACACAGGGGCCAGTTGGGTGGCCTACGAGCAGTACTTC.

V usage is TRBV5-6 and J usage is TRBJ1-1; TRBD1 might be the D (6 bases). Trimming shortened V by 3 bases and J by 3 bases, and 18 bases separated the two germline ends. This CDR3 has 16 residues. CDR1 and CDR2 (germline): SGHDT, YYEEEE. For the CDR3, the DNA is TGTGCCAGCAGCTCTTTCCAGGGGTTGTTCGACACTGAAGCTTTCTTT. As protein: CASSSFQGLFDTEAFF.

The chain carries TRBV5-5 and TRBJ1-5; D is perhaps TRBD1 (5 bases). V was pared by 2 bases and J by 7 bases, with 10 bases between. Germline CDR1 reads SGHKS; CDR2 reads YYEKEE (reference sequence). CDR3 length: 13 amino acids. The DNA of the CDR3 is TGTGCCAGCAGCTTTCGGGGCAGGCAGCCCCAGCATTTT. It encodes CASSFRGRQPQHF.

The chain joins TRBV29-1 to TRBJ2-1; 14 bases are a match to TRBD2. Per germline, CDR1 SQVTM and CDR2 ANQGSEA. The CDR3 is 15 residues long. With V trimmed by 5 bases and J by 13 bases, 13 bases remained unmatched. CDR3: CSVSPGTSGGGNQFF. As DNA, the CDR3 is TGCAGCGTTAGTCCTGGGACTAGCGGGGGTGGTAATCAGTTCTTC.

The chain links TRBV10-1 to TRBJ2-3; 7 nucleotides align to TRBD1. Per the germline V gene, CDR1 is WNHNN and CDR2 is SYGVQD (reference sequence). CDR3 length equals 13 residues. The V and J ends lost 8 bases and 2 bases, in that order; junction bases with no gene match: 4. The CDR3 is CASGDRPTDTQYF. The DNA for the CDR3 is TGCGCCAGCGGGGACAGACCCACAGATACGCAGTATTTT.

The rearrangement uses TRBV6-1 and TRBJ2-5; D may match TRBD1 or TRBD2 (5 bases each). The better agreement between TRBJ2-7 and the DNA end casts doubt on the J call. CDR1 MNHNS and CDR2 SASEGT come from the germline V gene. This CDR3 is 15 amino acids long. CDR3 amino acids: CASRGTVSAAYEQYF. CDR3 DNA: TGTGCCAGCAGGGGGACGGTGTCGGCAGCCTACGAGCAGTACTTC.

This chain connects TRBV18 to TRBJ1-5; weak D call: TRBD1 (6 bases). Trimming cost V 5 bases and J 4 bases, with 18 bases left between them. Germline V CDR1 and CDR2: KGHSH, LQKENI. The CDR3 is 16 residues long. CDR3 nucleotide sequence: TGTGCCAGCTCATCACGCGAACAGGGAAAAAATCAGCCCCAGCATTTT. Translating it yields CASSSREQGKNQPQHF.

This clone has only one observation. The J gene is TRBJ2-5, the V gene TRBV30, with D tentatively TRBD2 (6 bases). CDR1 and CDR2 (germline): GTSNPN, SVGIG (reference sequence). The CDR3 is 12 amino acids. Deletions cut 2 bases from V and 4 bases from J, with 8 bases between. The CDR3: CAWSFGGETQYF. Written as DNA, the CDR3 is TGTGCCTGGAGTTTCGGGGGAGAGACCCAGTACTTC.

This chain links TRBV7-2 with TRBJ2-3; 7 positions agree with TRBD2. The CDR3 has 14 amino acids. Trimming cost V 3 bases and J 2 bases; bases outside gene matches: 2. Germline V lookup: CDR1 SGHTA, CDR2 FQGNSA. The CDR3: CASSFLAATDTQYF. The DNA for the CDR3 is TGTGCCAGCAGCTTTCTAGCGGCCACAGATACGCAGTATTTT.

This rearrangement joins TRBV5-1 to TRBJ1-1; D is undetermined. In germline, CDR1 is SGHRS, CDR2 YFSETQ. This CDR3 has 14 amino acids. V was pared by 4 bases and J by 5 bases, with 15 bases between. The DNA for the CDR3 is TGCGCCAGCAGCCCCGGCTCTCCGGGGACTGAAGCTTTCTTT. It codes for CASSPGSPGTEAFF. The full variable domain, with the rest looked up from reference TRBV5-1 and TRBJ1-1, is KAGVTQTPRYLIKTRGQQVTLSCSPISGHRSVSWYQQTPGQGLQFLFEYFSETQRNKGNFPGRFSGRQFSNSRSEMNVSTLELGDSALYLCASSPGSPGTEAFFGQGTRLTVV.

The chain employs TRBV19 and TRBJ2-5, with 12 nucleotides matching TRBD2. V shed 0 bases, J shed 5 bases, and the junction held 16 bases outside the gene matches. The CDR3 is 20 residues long. The germline gives CDR1 LNHDA, CDR2 SQIVND (reference sequence). The chain's CDR3 is CASSIEAPRGLAGLEETQYF. As DNA, the CDR3 is TGTGCCAGTAGTATAGAGGCCCCCCGAGGACTAGCGGGGTTAGAGGAGACCCAGTACTTC.